Sequencing of this TCR beta chain was carried out in a study of blood T cells in healthy people across ages. Study as a whole: About one barcoded beta molecule per two T cells was the capture yield of template switching.

This CDR3 is 15 amino acids long. Trimming took off 1 base at V and 4 bases at J, with 14 bases between the two ends. Germline values: CDR1 MGHRA, CDR2 YSYEKL. Each sample yielded at least 5 micrograms of PBMC total RNA. Together with a sample-barcoded 5' primer, a J-beta primer mix was included in a second PCR lasting about 7 to 12 cycles. TCRdb reprocessed the 5' RACE reads via MiXCR and lists one record per CDR3 protein. The top ten clones hold around 0.75% of a sample with under 1,100,000 distinct CDR3 sequences, 20% to 25% of them seen once. The same data also went into a second study, on T cells of mothers and their children.

Sequencing input: blood. The chain recombines TRBV4-1 with TRBJ2-7; TRBD2 might be the D (6 bases). This TCR came from a girl aged 2 to 10 in good health. Here the CDR3 DNA reads TGCGCCAGCAGCCAAGGTCCCCCTAGCGTTTACGAGCAGTACTTC. This gives the protein CASSQGPPSVYEQYF.